This T cell receptor (beta chain) stems from a study of Ad26.COV2.S vaccination and SARS-CoV-2 variants. Data came from immunoSEQ multiplex PCR; TCRdb stores just in-frame clones and leaves some out. The sample contains around 340,000 clones, around 90% of which appear only once. With 11 bases removed from V and 5 bases from J, the gap between germline ends came to 16 bases. The germline CDR1 and CDR2 sequences are PRHDT and FYEKMQ (reference sequence). This CDR3 comprises 13 residues. Noted treatment: approximately 18 received Ad26.COV2.S at low or high dose, single or two shots; a few received placebo; per-sample allocation not given. Sampling occurred on day 63 after the first vaccine or placebo injection.

This sequence joins TRBV13 and TRBJ2-4; D not certain. The clonotype originates from a person between 18 and 65 years old who received the Ad26.COV2.S COVID-19 vaccine or a placebo. Source: peripheral blood, taken in a trial of Ad26.COV2.S vaccine versus placebo. In nucleotides, the CDR3 is TGTGCCTCAAGAGAATCTTCCGAAAACATTCAGTACTTC. Translating gives CASRESSENIQYF.